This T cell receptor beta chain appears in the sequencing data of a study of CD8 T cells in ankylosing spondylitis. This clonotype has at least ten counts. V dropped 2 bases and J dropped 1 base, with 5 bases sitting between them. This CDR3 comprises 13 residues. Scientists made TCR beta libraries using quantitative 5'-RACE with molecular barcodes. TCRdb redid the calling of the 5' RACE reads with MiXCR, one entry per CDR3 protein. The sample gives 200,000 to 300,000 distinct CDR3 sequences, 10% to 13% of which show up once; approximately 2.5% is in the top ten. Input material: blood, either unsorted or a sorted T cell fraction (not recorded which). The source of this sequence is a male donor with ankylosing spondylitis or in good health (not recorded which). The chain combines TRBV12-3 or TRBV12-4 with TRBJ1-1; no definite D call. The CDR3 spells CASSLSPNTEAFF. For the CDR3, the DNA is TGTGCCAGCAGTTTATCTCCGAACACTGAAGCTTTCTTT.